What follows is one T cell receptor beta chain and its context. Its specificity is unknown. Germline values: CDR1 DFQATT, CDR2 SNEGSKA (reference sequence). The CDR3 length is 11 residues. V lost 6 bases, J lost 9 bases, and 5 bases stayed unmatched. The data derive from a study of cytomegalovirus exposure and HLA in healthy donors. Vbeta (60) and Jbeta (13) primers were used in the PCR. Original processing methods: Counted up in a later analysis, unique TCR beta chains came to 65 million to 100 million, with around 11 million shared. Some clones are missing from TCRdb's copy, which holds only in-frame ones; the method was immunoSEQ multiplex PCR. The V and J calls and clone size come from that table; D and trimming were worked out from the DNA. The table has some 110,000 clones, 76% seen once. Study-wide findings and caveats: Fewer N-insertions (relative to the roughly 630-donor mean) were reportedly seen in an Asian-associated ancestry cluster in a later analysis. The listing of about 150 TCR beta chains classed them as cytomegalovirus-associated.

Input material: PBMCs. The chain links TRBV20-1 to TRBJ2-1; 7 bases agree with TRBD2. The sequence came from a woman aged 18-30 years in good health and CMV-seropositive. DNA of the CDR3: TGCAGTGCGAGGACTAGTAGTGAGCAGTTCTTC. Encoded protein: CSARTSSEQFF.